This TCR beta chain was identified in a study of PD-L1 blockade in urothelial cancer. Samples spanned pretreatment and treatment, with 1 to 8 time points per patient. Using immunoSEQ multiplex PCR, the repertoire was profiled, and TCRdb retains in-frame clones only, with some absent. This sample has approximately 46,000 clones, with about 85% found just once. Germline V gene data show CDR1 as MGHRA and CDR2 as YSYEKL. This CDR3 is 16 amino acids long. V was cut by 0 bases and J by 7 bases, with 16 bases left in between. The chain has TRBV4-1 and TRBJ1-5; possibly TRBD1 for D (6 bases). The receptor was isolated from a man aged 60 to 75 with urothelial cancer. Sequenced material: PBMCs, taken around atezolizumab (anti-PD-L1) treatment. This CDR3 is CASSQDSIGGGQPQHF. The CDR3 coding sequence is TGCGCCAGCAGCCAAGATTCCATAGGGGGTGGACAGCCCCAGCATTTT.